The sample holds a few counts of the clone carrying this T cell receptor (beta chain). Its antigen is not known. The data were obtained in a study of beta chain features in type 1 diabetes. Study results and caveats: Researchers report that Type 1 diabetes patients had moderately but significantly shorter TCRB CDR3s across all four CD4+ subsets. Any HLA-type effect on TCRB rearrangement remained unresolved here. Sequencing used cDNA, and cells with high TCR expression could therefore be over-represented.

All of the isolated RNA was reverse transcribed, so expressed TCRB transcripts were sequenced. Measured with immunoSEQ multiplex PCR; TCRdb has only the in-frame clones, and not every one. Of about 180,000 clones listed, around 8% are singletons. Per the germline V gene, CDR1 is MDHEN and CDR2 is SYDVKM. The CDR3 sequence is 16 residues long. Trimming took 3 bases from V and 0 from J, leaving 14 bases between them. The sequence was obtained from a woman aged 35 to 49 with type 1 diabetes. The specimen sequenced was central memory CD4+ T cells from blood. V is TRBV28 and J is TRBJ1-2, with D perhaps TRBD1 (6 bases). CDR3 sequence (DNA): TGTGCCAGCAGTTTGATACAGGGAAGCCCTAACTATGGCTACACCTTC. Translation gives CASSLIQGSPNYGYTF.